The TCR beta chain under discussion was sequenced for a study of blood T cell repertoires in COVID-19. The protocol was immunoSEQ multiplex PCR, while the TCRdb copy is restricted to in-frame clones and leaves out a portion. Among 120,000 or so clones, around 81% were seen once, and the ten largest hold 3.5% to 4.5%. Germline V gene lookup returns CDR1 KGHSH and CDR2 LQKENI. Trimming shortened V by 3 bases and J by 3 bases, and 14 bases separated the two germline ends. This CDR3 is built from 15 residues. Sample: peripheral blood. This rearrangement joins TRBV18 to TRBJ1-1, with a possible D match to TRBD1 (6 bases). The receptor's source is a woman between 45 and 65 years old with acute or convalescent COVID-19. The CDR3 region has the DNA TGTGCCAGCTCACCCCAGACAGGACGACACACTGAAGCTTTCTTT. Translation: CASSPQTGRHTEAFF.